What follows describes a single T cell receptor beta chain. Its matching antigen is unknown. MiXCR was used by TCRdb to re-call the PCR reads. The table lists about 30,000 clones, about a third of them singletons, with approximately 22% in the top ten. With 1 base clipped from V and 0 bases from J, the junction kept 4 bases outside the gene matches. This CDR3 region has 16 residues. CDR1 is MGHRA, CDR2 YSYEKL, per germline. The data are from a study of metastatic and nonmetastatic thyroid tumors. Overall study results and limits: Relative to benign nodules, malignant thyroid tumors were reportedly characterized by significantly elevated TCR beta diversity in blood and tumor.

No patient had received any treatment before thyroid surgery. The chain links TRBV4-1 to TRBJ2-5, with 8 bases fitting TRBD1. This sequence was found in a female donor with papillary thyroid cancer or a benign thyroid nodule (not recorded which). Some clones in this sample may be carry-over from other donors' samples. Sequences were obtained from tumor tissue. CDR3 sequence: CASSQVPGQDQETQYF. The CDR3 coding sequence is TGCGCCAGCAGCCAAGTTCCGGGACAGGACCAAGAGACCCAGTACTTC.